The TCR beta chain described here comes from a study of identical twins (dated by TCRdb to the mid-2010s). In terms of the full investigation: To test whether fetal clonotypes persist, this study deep-sequenced TCR alpha and beta repertoires from monozygotic twins, from unrelated adults of various ages, and from cord blood. To rule out contamination, replicate twin experiments were performed at different times with different library preparation protocols.

Every donor was a healthy Caucasian. Three pairs of female monozygotic twins, all aged about 18 to 29 years, were included in the twin cohort. Positive isolation kits from Invitrogen were used to isolate the CD4+ and CD8+ T cell populations. Library preparation was by 5' RACE. Sequencing was carried out with an Illumina HiSeq 2000. A universal primer binding site was added through template switching, and the final cDNA carried a unique molecular identifier so that TCR cDNA molecules could be counted accurately. Specific primers in the conserved constant-segment region were used to synthesize first-strand cDNA for TCR alpha and beta chains. To control for contamination, every cDNA library was double barcoded, receiving both a SMART-Mk sample barcode and Illumina barcodes. TruSeq adapter sequences along with Illumina sample barcodes were introduced in two successive PCR steps. Sequencing of the TCR alpha and beta cDNA libraries was done on the Illumina HiSeq platform using custom primers. In the authors' own workflow: MiGEC was used to process raw reads and extract unique molecular identifiers, and MiXCR was used to find CDR3 positions. For each individual, recombination models were inferred using an EM algorithm with the repgenHMM and IGoR tools. The analysis of shared clonotypes was done with the tcR package in R, with sharing normalized by the product of cloneset sizes. To study raw recombination free of thymic and clonal selection effects, out-of-frame nonproductive sequences were analyzed. TCRdb trimmed the raw reads at Q25, called clones with MiXCR and kept productive beta chains. Duplicate CDR3 protein sequences are folded into a single record with the most common DNA and genes. The V and J calls reflect TCRdb's pipeline rather than the authors' work. The sample yields roughly 200,000 distinct CDR3 sequences; around a sixth were counted once. Clones ranked in the top ten supply around 40% of the sample.

This clonotype was counted a few times. Its recognized antigen is unknown. No per-base quality is available; no much larger clone lies one base away. From its cysteine to its phenylalanine, the CDR3 spans 13 amino acids. The DNA shown is the 39-base CDR3, in frame from base 1. Relative to germline, V is 6 bases shorter and J is 2 bases shorter, with 11 bases between their ends. From a lookup of the germline V gene (reference sequence), CDR1 and CDR2 are WNHNN and SYGVQD. What the study reported, not specific to this receptor: A weaker excess of twin sharing was found in beta out-of-frame sequences because the signal-to-noise ratio was lowered by fewer shared sequences. Invariant T cells such as MAIT and iNKT could partly confound zero-insertion analyses, although diverse VJ usage argued against such confounding for most clonotypes. Conclusions relied on cross-sectional statistical analysis, since the same donors could not be followed over many years. In monozygotic twins, recombination models systematically underestimated out-of-frame TCR alpha sharing, but the models matched the sharing seen between unrelated individuals. Out-of-frame TCR alpha sequences shared between twins showed an excess of low generation-probability sequences compared with coincidental sharing between unrelated individuals. Fewer insertions were carried by abundant cord blood beta clonotypes; a weaker similar trend was observed in young adult naive repertoires, while no such trend was observed in memory repertoires.

These data also featured in a second study, about T cells expressing NK-cell markers. As the second paper documents: In sorted CD3+CD56+NKG2C+, CD3+CD56+NKG2C- and CD3+CD56-NKG2C+ T-cell subsets from about eight donors, TCR beta-chain repertoires were profiled. Seven of the eight sequenced donors were HCMV-seropositive and one was HCMV-seronegative. To restrict sorting to alphabetaTCR-expressing T cells, an anti-gammadeltaTCR antibody was added in several experiments. In roughly six donors, the dominant CD3+CD56+NKG2C+ clonotypes ranked among the top 10 CD8+ clonotypes, making up about 1.0-7.5% of CD8+ T cells. Those dominant clonotypes were again the most abundant among CD3+CD56-NKG2C+ cells in a few donors, at 28.3-60.1%. It remained unclear whether the expanded NKG2C-expressing T cell clones were specific for HCMV antigens. The study sequenced eight donors, all healthy volunteers chosen at random: three men and five women. HCMV serostatus was determined by detecting HCMV-specific IgG in serum with a commercial ELISA kit. MIGEC was used to demultiplex reads and group reads by UMI, and MiTCR was used to assemble and quantify clonotypes. To remove erroneous sequences, TCR cDNA sequences were retained only when supported by two or more reads. Downstream repertoire analysis used the tcR package, and clonotypes were matched across fractions by CDR3 nucleotide sequence plus V segment. Antigen specificity was annotated against VDJdb with VDJmatch, allowing one amino acid substitution in CDR3.

This clonotype was obtained from a young woman in good health. The material sequenced was CD8+ T cells sorted from blood. This chain is built from TRBV10-1 and TRBJ2-7, with an unclear D gene assignment. The CDR3 region reads CASSPNGPYEQYF. The nucleotide sequence reads as follows: TGCGCCAGCAGCCCGAACGGACCCTACGAGCAGTACTTC.